Sequencing of this T cell receptor (beta chain) was carried out in a study of response to subunit inactivated influenza vaccine. Study outcomes and limitations: Every seasonal influenza vaccination brings in few new T cells, the authors suggested.

This clonotype came up a few times. No antigen is known for it. The CDR3 is 15 residues long. The V segment lost 2 bases and the J segment 8 bases; nucleotides outside the gene matches: 7. Germline lookup yields CDR1 SGHVS and CDR2 FNYEAQ. A single record per CDR3 protein comes from TCRdb applying MiXCR to the RT-PCR reads. The repertoire holds over 400,000 distinct CDR3 sequences, with 10% to 15% as singletons. The V call is TRBV7-6, the J call TRBJ2-1; TRBD1 aligns across 9 bases. The clonotype comes from a man aged 45-65 years who received an inactivated influenza vaccine. The specimen comprised PBMCs from blood, sampled roughly 47 days after vaccination. In DNA form, the CDR3 reads TGTGCCAGCAGCTTACTCGGGACAGGGTCTGATGAGCAGTTCTTC. Translating it yields CASSLLGTGSDEQFF. Supplemented by reference TRBV7-6 and TRBJ2-1, the full variable domain reads GAGVSQSPRYKVTKRGQDVALRCDPISGHVSLYWYRQALGQGPEFLTYFNYEAQQDKSGLPNDRFSAERPEGSISTLTIQRTEQRDSAMYRCASSLLGTGSDEQFFGPGTRLTVL.